The entry below describes one TCR beta chain. The antigen is unknown. Germline CDR1 ENHRY, CDR2 SYGVKD. The ends lost 0 bases at V and 3 bases at J; junction bases unmatched: 19. The length of the CDR3 is 21 residues. This sample was included in a study of T cell responses to AZD1222 COVID-19 vaccine. Using immunoSEQ multiplex PCR, the repertoire was profiled, and TCRdb retains in-frame clones only, with some absent. This sample carries about 120,000 clones, 80% to 90% of them seen once, and the ten largest clones take about 2.4%. General study points: Donor demographics were predominantly white British with a female majority; clonal diversity may be underestimated. No day 14 peak samples; only post-peak repertoires were characterized. At 160-218 and 743-854, vaccine-associated CD4 TCRs were dominant, and they spanned spike. Among spike-specific TCRs, nearly half reportedly target unmutated variant regions.

This chain uses TRBV10-3 with TRBJ1-2, with 10 bases lining up with TRBD1. The receptor's source is an adult in good health. The specimen was peripheral blood, collected on day 0 of AZD1222 vaccination. The CDR3 DNA reads TGTGCCATCAGTGAGTCGAAGGGGACAGGGGAAAGAGGGGACAAGGACTATGGCTACACCTTC. It codes for CAISESKGTGERGDKDYGYTF.